The 32 T cell receptor beta chains below were found in one sample sequenced in a study of blood T cell repertoires in COVID-19. Clones were sequenced by immunoSEQ multiplex PCR, and TCRdb holds only the in-frame ones, with some missing. The sample includes under 350,000 clones, approximately 90% of them seen just once. Input material: peripheral blood. Every receptor here comes from a man in his forties with acute or convalescent COVID-19.

V is TRBV6-5 and J is TRBJ2-3; D is possibly TRBD1 (6 bases). Germline V CDR1 and CDR2: MNHEY, SVGAGI. Trimming removed 4 bases from V and 1 base from J, with 12 bases in between. The CDR3 is 15 residues long. The CDR3 sequence: CASSSRGRGTDTQYF. The CDR3 coding sequence is TGTGCCAGCAGTTCCAGGGGCCGGGGCACAGATACGCAGTATTTT.

This chain connects TRBV15 to TRBJ2-1; 7 bases map to TRBD2. Germline CDR1 is LNHNV and CDR2 is YYDKDF (reference sequence). Trimming took 1 base from V and 15 from J; bases not matched to a gene: 6. The CDR3 is 12 residues long. The CDR3 coding sequence is TGTGCCACCAGCAGAGTGAGCGGGGCCCCGTTCTTC. As protein: CATSRVSGAPFF.

CDR3 DNA: TGTGCCTGGACTCGTGACAGGGGCAACACTGAAGCTTTCTTT. This codes for CAWTRDRGNTEAFF. This chain joins TRBV30 and TRBJ1-1, with 8 bases lining up with TRBD1. V was pared by 4 bases and J by 2 bases, with 6 bases of the junction left unmatched. The CDR3 spans 14 residues. CDR1 is GTSNPN, CDR2 SVGIG, per germline (reference sequence).

The chain combines TRBV19 with TRBJ1-1, with D maybe TRBD1 (6 bases). Germline V gene data show CDR1 as LNHDA and CDR2 as SQIVND (reference sequence). CDR3 size: 12 residues. Trimming removed 4 bases at V and 10 bases at J, with 13 bases between. CDR3 nucleotide sequence: TGTGCCAGTAGTACGATACAGGGATCAGCTTTCTTT. Translation: CASSTIQGSAFF.

The chain joins TRBV5-1 to TRBJ2-3; possible D gene TRBD1, 5 bases. The V and J ends lost 0 bases and 4 bases respectively, with 21 bases between them. Germline loops: CDR1 SGHRS, CDR2 YFSETQ. The CDR3 spans 18 residues. The chain's CDR3 is CASSLEIAAGFSPDTQYF. CDR3 sequence (DNA): TGCGCCAGCAGCTTGGAGATCGCGGCAGGGTTTTCACCAGATACGCAGTATTTT.

This clone was picked up a small number of times. In DNA form, the CDR3 reads TGTGCCAGTAGTGGCTCGTTTTCGGGTGACTATGGCTACACCTTC. It codes for CASSGSFSGDYGYTF. V is TRBV19 and J is TRBJ1-2; D not resolved. Trimming took 5 bases from V and 3 from J, leaving 16 bases between them. This CDR3 has 15 amino acids. Germline CDR1 and CDR2: LNHDA and SQIVND (reference sequence).

V gene TRBV5-1 combines with J gene TRBJ1-1; 8 bases are shared with TRBD1. Germline loops: CDR1 SGHRS, CDR2 YFSETQ. The CDR3 is 13 amino acids. V shed 4 bases and J 10 bases; nucleotides not matched to a gene: 9. CDR3 coding DNA: TGCGCCAGCAGCATCACAGGGGGAGGAGTAGCTTTCTTT. This encodes CASSITGGGVAFF.

This chain joins TRBV5-1 and TRBJ2-7; 10 bases line up with TRBD1. The V and J ends lost 4 bases and 2 bases, in that order; junction bases with no gene match: 6. CDR3 size: 15 residues. The germline gives CDR1 SGHRS, CDR2 YFSETQ. CDR3 loop: CASSMGTGETYEQYF. The CDR3 DNA reads TGCGCCAGCAGCATGGGGACAGGGGAAACCTACGAGCAGTACTTC.

This chain links TRBV7-2 with TRBJ2-1; 9 positions agree with TRBD1. CDR3 length: 14 amino acids. V trimming: 4 bases; J trimming: 9 bases; junction bases outside the gene matches: 7. Germline CDR1 SGHTA, CDR2 FQGNSA. CDR3 nucleotide sequence: TGTGCCAGCAGCTCGGGACAGGGTAGGGGTGAGCAGTTCTTC. This codes for CASSSGQGRGEQFF.

The chain has TRBV19 and TRBJ2-4; D not certain. V gave up 1 base and J gave up 9 bases, with 10 bases separating them. The CDR3 has 13 amino acids. CDR1 is LNHDA, CDR2 SQIVND, per germline (reference sequence). CDR3 loop: CASSIGRESIQYF. The CDR3, as DNA: TGTGCCAGTAGTATAGGCCGAGAGAGCATTCAGTACTTC.

This chain connects TRBV27 to TRBJ2-3; the D gene is possibly TRBD2 (5 bases). CDR1 is MNHEY, CDR2 SMNVEV, per germline (reference sequence). Trimming left V 2 bases short and J 0 bases short, with 15 bases between. The CDR3 extends over 17 amino acids. CDR3 bases: TGTGCCAGCAGTTTAGAAGCGGACGGACCTAGCACAGATACGCAGTATTTT. Protein sequence: CASSLEADGPSTDTQYF.

The V and J genes are TRBV5-6 and TRBJ1-2; 7 nucleotides line up with TRBD1. This CDR3 contains 16 residues. Looked up from germline, CDR1 is SGHDT and CDR2 is YYEEEE. V lost 1 base to trimming and J lost 0 bases; unmatched junction nucleotides: 6. The CDR3 reads CASSLLGGPTNYGYTF. CDR3 in DNA: TGTGCCAGCAGCTTGTTAGGGGGCCCCACTAACTATGGCTACACCTTC.

The gene calls are TRBV6-5 and TRBJ1-2, with TRBD1 as a possible D gene (5 bases). Trimming removed 0 bases at V and 7 bases at J, with 12 bases between. CDR3 size: 14 residues. The V gene's germline CDR1 is MNHEY and CDR2 SVGAGI. CDR3 loop: CASSYSRAIGGYTF. DNA for the CDR3: TGTGCCAGCAGTTACTCCAGGGCGATAGGTGGCTACACCTTC.

The chain recombines TRBV10-3 with TRBJ2-3; 7 nucleotides line up with TRBD1. The CDR3 extends over 14 amino acids. V shed 6 bases, J shed 2 bases, and the junction held 5 bases outside the gene matches. In germline, CDR1 is ENHRY, CDR2 SYGVKD. The CDR3 sequence is CAIRPGTATDTQYF. In DNA, the CDR3 is TGTGCCATCAGGCCCGGGACAGCCACAGATACGCAGTATTTT.

In this sample, this clone turned up once. The chain uses TRBV10-1 and TRBJ2-7; no reliable D call. The germline V gene encodes CDR1 WNHNN and CDR2 SYGVQD (reference sequence). The CDR3 covers 13 residues. The V gene lost 2 bases and the J gene lost 4 bases, with 9 bases spanning the gap. The CDR3: CASSEGRNYEQYF. CDR3 bases: TGCGCCAGCAGTGAGGGCAGAAATTACGAGCAGTACTTC.

As concerns this clone: The junction departs from germline at one end; a sequencing error may be responsible. This rearrangement joins TRBV30 to TRBJ1-3; D is undetermined. Germline CDR1 and CDR2: GTSNPN and SVGIG (reference sequence). The CDR3 consists of 11 residues. In nucleotides, the CDR3 is TGTGCCTGGAGTGAAATAGAGGAACCCTTTTTT. It encodes CAWSEIEEPFF.

V and J are TRBV7-3 and TRBJ1-6; D ambiguous. From germline, CDR1 is SGHTA and CDR2 FQGTGA. V was trimmed by 0 bases and J by 10 bases, leaving 10 bases between them. The CDR3 sequence is 14 residues long. The CDR3 here is CASSLTASGSPLHF. The CDR3 nucleotides are TGTGCCAGCAGCTTAACAGCCAGCGGATCACCCCTCCACTTT.

The V call is TRBV10-3, the J call TRBJ1-1; 7 positions agree with TRBD1. Losses at the gene ends were 6 bases for V and 3 bases for J; bases not matched to a gene: 4. This CDR3 has 13 amino acids. Germline values: CDR1 ENHRY, CDR2 SYGVKD. This CDR3 reads CAISRDRDTEAFF. The CDR3 DNA is TGTGCCATCAGCCGGGACAGAGACACTGAAGCTTTCTTT.

The chain is built from TRBV19 and TRBJ2-1, with D possibly matching TRBD2 (6 bases). The germline V and J ends were trimmed by 3 bases and 7 bases, with 13 bases remaining between them. This CDR3 is built from 14 residues. Germline assignment: CDR1 LNHDA and CDR2 SQIVND (reference sequence). CDR3 DNA sequence: TGTGCCAGTAGTATTGGGGCGGGGAGGAATGAGCAGTTCTTC. Amino acid sequence: CASSIGAGRNEQFF.

This sequence joins TRBV28 and TRBJ2-1; 7 bases fit TRBD1. V shed 6 bases, J shed 2 bases, and the junction held 7 bases outside the gene matches. This CDR3 has 15 amino acids. Per the germline V gene, CDR1 is MDHEN and CDR2 is SYDVKM. CDR3 in amino acids: CASSPRDRPYNEQFF. CDR3 sequence (DNA): TGTGCCAGCAGCCCCCGGGACAGACCCTACAATGAGCAGTTCTTC.

This chain uses TRBV28 with TRBJ2-7; D may be TRBD1 (5 bases). Trimming removed 2 bases from V and 4 bases from J, with 9 bases in between. The CDR3 spans 13 residues. Germline V gene data show CDR1 as MDHEN and CDR2 as SYDVKM. As DNA, the CDR3 is TGTGCCAGCAGTTTAGGGGCCTTTTACGAGCAGTACTTC. Amino acids: CASSLGAFYEQYF. The entire variable domain, with the rest obtained from reference TRBV28 and TRBJ2-7, is as follows: DVKVTQSSRYLVKRTGEKVFLECVQDMDHENMFWYRQDPGLGLRLIYFSYDVKMKEKGDIPEGYSVSREKKERFSLILESASTNQTSMYLCASSLGAFYEQYFGPGTRLTVT.

The chain uses TRBV5-4 and TRBJ1-1, with no clear D. The germline V gene encodes CDR1 SGHNT and CDR2 YYREEE (reference sequence). This CDR3 has 16 residues. Deletions cut 6 bases from V and 1 base from J, with 19 bases between. The CDR3 nucleotides are TGTGCCAGCACCCGAGGGAGCGCCGGCGGGAACACTGAAGCTTTCTTT. Amino acid sequence: CASTRGSAGGNTEAFF.

This clone was detected once. This chain connects TRBV5-6 to TRBJ2-2; no clear D gene. The CDR3 loop spans 14 amino acids. V shed 1 base and J shed 3 bases, with 7 bases lying between them. CDR1 SGHDT and CDR2 YYEEEE come from the germline V gene. CDR3 residues: CASSLQVYTGELFF. The CDR3 DNA reads TGTGCCAGCAGCTTGCAGGTGTACACCGGGGAGCTGTTTTTT.

The CDR3 reads CASSKLQGSGYTF. CDR3 nucleotide sequence: TGTGCCAGCAGCAAATTACAGGGGAGTGGCTACACCTTC. The chain couples TRBV2 to TRBJ1-2, with 7 bases that match TRBD1. The junction had 8 bases not matched to a gene; V was cut back by 6 bases and J by 7 bases. Germline V lookup: CDR1 SNHLY, CDR2 FYNNEI. CDR3 size: 13 residues.

This CDR3 is CASSDQTGLGGYTF. As DNA, the CDR3 is TGTGCCAGCAGTGATCAGACAGGGTTGGGTGGCTACACCTTC. The chain combines TRBV6-1 with TRBJ1-2, with 7 bases matching TRBD1. The germline V gene encodes CDR1 MNHNS and CDR2 SASEGT. The V gene end was trimmed by 3 bases and the J gene end by 7 bases; junction bases not matched to a gene: 8. The CDR3 runs to 14 residues.

The chain links TRBV24-1 to TRBJ2-2; possible D gene TRBD1, 5 bases. Between the trimmed V and J ends, which lost 7 bases and 2 bases, there was a span of 10 bases. The CDR3 is 14 residues long. The germline CDR1 and CDR2 sequences are KGHDR and SFDVKD. DNA of the CDR3: TGTGCCACCAGCGAAGACAGAAACACCGGGGAGCTGTTTTTT. The encoded protein is CATSEDRNTGELFF.

The chain couples TRBV7-9 to TRBJ2-5; 11 bases are a match to TRBD2. CDR3 size: 16 residues. J gave up 4 bases and V 4 bases, and 8 bases lay outside the gene matches. In germline, CDR1 is SEHNR, CDR2 FQNEAQ (reference sequence). CDR3 loop: CASSSTSGGGGETQYF. The CDR3 DNA reads TGTGCCAGCAGCTCCACTAGCGGGGGCGGAGGAGAGACCCAGTACTTC.

The V and J genes are TRBV16 and TRBJ2-1, with D maybe TRBD1 (5 bases). Germline V gene lookup returns CDR1 KGHSY and CDR2 FQNENV. The CDR3 loop spans 13 amino acids. The ends were cut back, 3 bases at V and 5 bases at J, with 8 bases in the middle. The DNA for the CDR3 is TGTGCCAGCAGCCAGGGGCAGCACAATGAGCAGTTCTTC. Protein: CASSQGQHNEQFF.

The V and J genes are TRBV6-5 and TRBJ1-4; D is possibly TRBD1 (5 bases). The CDR3 length is 15 residues. The V end was cut by 2 bases, the J end by 0 bases, with 7 bases between. In germline, CDR1 is MNHEY, CDR2 SVGAGI. CDR3 region: CASSYTTATNEKLFF. The CDR3 nucleotides are TGTGCCAGCAGTTACACGACAGCAACTAATGAAAAACTGTTTTTT.

The rearrangement uses TRBV11-2 and TRBJ1-4; 7 positions agree with TRBD1. The CDR3 runs 17 residues. Germline lookup yields CDR1 SGHAT and CDR2 FQNNGV. Trimming cost V 4 bases and J 1 base; bases outside gene matches: 9. In DNA form, the CDR3 reads TGTGCCAGCAGCTCAAGGACAGGAAGGGAAACTAATGAAAAACTGTTTTTT. Its protein product is CASSSRTGRETNEKLFF.

The chain employs TRBV7-8 and TRBJ2-7, with a tentative D call TRBD2 (6 bases). This CDR3 region has 14 residues. V was cut by 7 bases and J by 5 bases, with 18 bases left in between. The germline V gene encodes CDR1 SGHVS and CDR2 FQNEAQ. The CDR3 nucleotides are TGTGCCAGCACCCCAGACGGGGGAGGCCACGAGCAGTACTTC. Translation: CASTPDGGGHEQYF.

CDR3 in DNA: TGCGCCAGCAGCCTCCGACAGGGGAGGGAGAACACTGAAGCTTTCTTT. The encoded protein is CASSLRQGRENTEAFF. This chain uses TRBV5-1 with TRBJ1-1; 8 bases are shared with TRBD1. Germline lookup yields CDR1 SGHRS and CDR2 YFSETQ. The CDR3 is made up of 16 amino acids. Trimming cost V 4 bases and J 1 base; bases outside gene matches: 9.